This T cell receptor (beta chain) was documented in a study of T-cell reconstitution after alpha-beta-depleted transplantation in children. Study findings and constraints: Reports say that about two months after transplant, the alpha-beta T cells came out of several hundred graft clones that had expanded.

In its sample, this clonotype was seen many times. What it binds is not known. Looked up from germline, CDR1 is MDHEN and CDR2 is SYDVKM. V was cut by 2 bases and J by 4 bases, with 14 bases left in between. The length of the CDR3 is 15 residues. Preparation of the TCRbeta library was carried out with unique molecular identifiers. TCRdb re-called the PCR reads through MiXCR, storing one row per CDR3 protein. This sample has a few hundred thousand distinct CDR3 sequences, with 10% to 15% found just once. The clonotype was recovered from a male patient aged 10 to 17 who had a stem cell transplant for acute myeloid leukemia, so the T cells may come from the graft donor. This chain uses TRBV28 with TRBJ2-5; D might be TRBD1 (8 bases). Sequenced material: PBMCs, mostly from graft donor cells, taken 360 days after TCRalphabeta/CD19-depleted stem cell transplant. CDR3 region: CASSLTQGGIETQYF. The DNA for the CDR3 is TGTGCCAGCAGTTTAACACAGGGGGGGATAGAGACCCAGTACTTC. The variable domain in full, completed from reference TRBV28 and TRBJ2-5, reads DVKVTQSSRYLVKRTGEKVFLECVQDMDHENMFWYRQDPGLGLRLIYFSYDVKMKEKGDIPEGYSVSREKKERFSLILESASTNQTSMYLCASSLTQGGIETQYFGPGTRLLVL.